This T cell receptor (beta chain) is from a study of brain T cells in children with intractable seizures. The time point denotes: blood from clinic visit 5 months post-surgery; TSC patient then seizure free. Sequencing was limited to surgery cases with top T cell transcript signatures in brain tissue. Pre-surgery treatment included at least one anti-epileptic drug. As regards this clone: Its specificity is not known.

Data came from immunoSEQ multiplex PCR; TCRdb stores just in-frame clones and leaves some out. The sample comprises about 340,000 clones, roughly 92% of which are singletons, and about 6% rests with the top ten. Findings and limits, study-wide: Patients' HCMV serostatus was unknown; virus specificity rests on CDR3 similarity alone. Clones missing pre-surgery may reflect undersampling of that blood sample.

The sequencing used peripheral blood, collected around 5 months after surgery. This TCR came from a boy under two years old with tuberous sclerosis and intractable seizures.

CDR3 loop: CASSLTTGVGSYNSPLHF. Written as DNA, the CDR3 is TGTGCCAGCAGTTTAACGACAGGGGTAGGCTCCTATAATTCACCCCTCCACTTT. The chain carries TRBV27 and TRBJ1-6; 8 nucleotides match TRBD1. Germline CDR1 MNHEY, CDR2 SMNVEV (reference sequence). The length of the CDR3 is 18 residues. Trimming cost V 2 bases and J 0 bases; bases outside gene matches: 6.